The source of this T cell receptor (beta chain) is a study of blood T cell repertoires in COVID-19. Trimming removed 3 bases from V and 0 bases from J, with 9 bases in between. This CDR3 region has 15 residues. CDR1 and CDR2 from the germline V gene are LNHDA and SQIVND (reference sequence). As originally analysed: Reference gene primer amplification gave estimated nucleated cell counts. The data were produced by immunoSEQ multiplex PCR, yet TCRdb's version contains in-frame clones alone and is incomplete. V and J calls plus clone size are reproduced from that table; the DNA served to infer D and trimming. Of 200,000 to 250,000 clones detected, 65% to 90% appear once; the ten largest clones hold about 2.4%. Seattle researchers signed up patients amid active infection and tracked them longitudinally.

V usage is TRBV19 and J usage is TRBJ1-3; possibly TRBD1 for D (6 bases). Sequencing used peripheral blood. The sequence came from a woman aged 70-85 years with COVID-19, enrolled during active disease. The CDR3 protein is CASSMGHLSGNTIYF. The CDR3 bases are TGTGCCAGTAGTATGGGACACCTCTCTGGAAACACCATATATTTT.